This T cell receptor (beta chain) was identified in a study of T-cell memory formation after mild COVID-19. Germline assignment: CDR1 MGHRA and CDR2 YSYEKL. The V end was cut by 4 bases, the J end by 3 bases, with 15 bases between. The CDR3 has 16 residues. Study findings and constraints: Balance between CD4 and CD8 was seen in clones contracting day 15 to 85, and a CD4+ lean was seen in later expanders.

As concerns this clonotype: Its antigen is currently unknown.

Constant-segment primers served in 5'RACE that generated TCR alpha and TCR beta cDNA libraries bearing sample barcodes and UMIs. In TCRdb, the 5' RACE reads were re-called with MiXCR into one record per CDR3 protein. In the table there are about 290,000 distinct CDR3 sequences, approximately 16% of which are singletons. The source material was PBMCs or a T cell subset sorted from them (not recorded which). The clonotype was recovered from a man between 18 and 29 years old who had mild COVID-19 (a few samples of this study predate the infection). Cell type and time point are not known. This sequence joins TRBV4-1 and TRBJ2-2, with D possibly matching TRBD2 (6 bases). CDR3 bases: TGCGCCAGCAGCCGAGGACGGAGGGACCACACCGGGGAGCTGTTTTTT. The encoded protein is CASSRGRRDHTGELFF.